This entry lists 10 T cell receptor beta chains sequenced from one sample in a study of T-cell memory formation after mild COVID-19. Each CDR3 protein is one row after TCRdb ran MiXCR on the 5' RACE reads. The table includes 150,000 to 200,000 distinct CDR3 sequences, around 15% detected once. The sequenced sample consisted of PBMCs or a T cell subset sorted from them (not recorded which). All receptors derive from an adult woman who had mild COVID-19 (a few samples of this study predate the infection). Cell type and time point are not known.

This rearrangement joins TRBV5-5 to TRBJ2-1; the match to TRBD2 covers 11 bases. J lost 4 bases, V lost 3 bases, and 9 bases had no gene match. Germline-derived CDR1 and CDR2 are SGHKS and YYEKEE (reference sequence). CDR3 length equals 17 residues. DNA for the CDR3: TGTGCCAGCAGCTCCACTAGCGGGAGAGCCTCTTACAATGAGCAGTTCTTC. Its protein product is CASSSTSGRASYNEQFF.

This clonotype came up a few times. This sequence joins TRBV7-8 and TRBJ1-1; tentative D call: TRBD1 (5 bases). The CDR3 has 14 amino acids. V dropped 0 bases and J dropped 6 bases, with 11 bases sitting between them. Looked up from germline, CDR1 is SGHVS and CDR2 is FQNEAQ. The CDR3 loop reads CASSLARRGSEAFF. The DNA for the CDR3 is TGTGCCAGCAGCTTAGCGCGACGGGGGTCTGAAGCTTTCTTT.

This clonotype was counted between two and nine times. V and J are TRBV27 and TRBJ2-1; the match to TRBD2 covers 9 bases. This CDR3 is 15 amino acids long. The germline V gene encodes CDR1 MNHEY and CDR2 SMNVEV (reference sequence). The junction had 15 bases not matched to a gene; V was cut back by 8 bases and J by 10 bases. CDR3 sequence reads: CASERAGGRAGEQFF. Written as DNA, the CDR3 is TGTGCCAGCGAAAGAGCGGGGGGCCGGGCCGGGGAGCAGTTCTTC.

In its sample, this clonotype was seen many times. The chain recombines TRBV4-3 with TRBJ2-2; 8 positions agree with TRBD2. Germline V gives CDR1 LGHNA, CDR2 YSLEER. The CDR3 runs 15 residues. Germline trimming cut 3 bases from V and 7 bases from J; bases unmatched to any gene: 7. The CDR3 DNA is TGCGCCAGCAGCCAGGGACTAGATCGGGGCGGGGAGCTGTTTTTT. Its translation is CASSQGLDRGGELFF.

The sample holds a few counts of this clonotype. This chain joins TRBV6-5 and TRBJ2-1; 10 positions agree with TRBD1. Germline assignment: CDR1 MNHEY and CDR2 SVGAGI. The ends lost 4 bases at V and 6 bases at J; junction bases unmatched: 6. This CDR3 spans 15 amino acids. CDR3 bases: TGTGCCAGCAGTTCTCCGGGACAGGGGCGCAATGAGCAGTTCTTC. It specifies CASSSPGQGRNEQFF.

This clonotype occurred a few times. J is TRBJ1-2 and V is TRBV3-1, with no clear D. V shed 1 base and J shed 4 bases, with 13 bases lying between them. The length of the CDR3 is 15 residues. Germline CDR1 and CDR2: LGHDT and YNNKEL (reference sequence). CDR3 DNA sequence: TGTGCCAGCAGCCAAGTAGGCAGAGGGCCCTATGGCTACACCTTC. It is translated as CASSQVGRGPYGYTF. Full variable domain (rest looked up from reference TRBV3-1 and TRBJ1-2): DTAVSQTPKYLVTQMGNDKSIKCEQNLGHDTMYWYKQDSKKFLKIMFSYNNKELIINETVPNRFSPKSPDKAHLNLHINSLELGDSAVYFCASSQVGRGPYGYTFGSGTRLTVV.

This clonotype has more than one count but fewer than ten. The rearrangement uses TRBV3-1 and TRBJ2-7; TRBD1 agrees at 7 bases. CDR3 length: 15 residues. From germline, CDR1 is LGHDT and CDR2 YNNKEL (reference sequence). V trimming: 0 bases; J trimming: 7 bases; junction bases outside the gene matches: 9. CDR3 loop: CASSQEGRGSEEQYF. Written as DNA, the CDR3 is TGTGCCAGCAGCCAAGAAGGCAGGGGGTCTGAAGAGCAGTACTTC.

This clonotype was observed a few times. This chain links TRBV7-2 with TRBJ2-2; 7 bases line up with TRBD2. This CDR3 comprises 15 residues. V lost 5 bases to trimming and J lost 8 bases; unmatched junction nucleotides: 11. In germline, CDR1 is SGHTA, CDR2 FQGNSA. This CDR3 reads CASSPWTSRPGELFF. As DNA, the CDR3 is TGTGCCAGCAGCCCATGGACTAGTCGCCCGGGGGAGCTGTTTTTT.

This clonotype came up a few times. The V gene is TRBV20-1, the J gene TRBJ1-4, with D possibly TRBD1 on 5 matching bases. The CDR3 extends over 15 amino acids. Trimming took off 3 bases at V and 6 bases at J, with 17 bases between the two ends. CDR1 is DFQATT, CDR2 SNEGSKA, per germline (reference sequence). The CDR3 nucleotides are TGCAGTGCTAGTTTCCAAGGGCGAGGGGATGAAAAACTGTTTTTT. Translating it yields CSASFQGRGDEKLFF.

This clonotype was picked up a small number of times. The genes are TRBV12-3 or TRBV12-4 and TRBJ2-4; the D gene is possibly TRBD1 (5 bases). The CDR3 has 11 amino acids. The V end was cut by 6 bases, the J end by 10 bases, with 10 bases between. The CDR3 here is CASSDSIIQYF. The CDR3 DNA reads as TGTGCCAGCAGCGACAGTATAATTCAGTACTTC.